These T cell receptor beta chains were read from a single sample in a study of blood T cell repertoires in COVID-19. Produced via immunoSEQ multiplex PCR; TCRdb's table is partial and in-frame only. The sample has 350,000 or so clones; approximately 90% are singletons. What was sequenced was peripheral blood. The receptors here all came from a woman aged 55-70 years with COVID-19, enrolled during active disease. Both conserved end residues are part of each CDR3. The order of the fields is V gene, J gene, clone size, D gene, CDR3 protein, CDR3 DNA. The D gene is left open where the match is weak. Only part of the rows carry a size: once, few, many, or a class if the clone is expanded.

V: TRBV6-5
J: TRBJ1-2
size: -
D: TRBD1
CDR3: CASTTGTAYGYTF
DNA: TGTGCCAGCACCACCGGGACAGCCTATGGCTACACCTTC

V: TRBV19
J: TRBJ2-3
size: -
D: TRBD2
CDR3: CASSRQGGSGGGDTQYF
DNA: TGTGCCAGTAGTAGGCAGGGGGGTAGCGGGGGCGGAGATACGCAGTATTTT

V: TRBV4-1
J: TRBJ1-5
size: -
D: -
CDR3: CASSQEDSSYSNQPQHF
DNA: TGCGCCAGCAGCCAAGAGGACAGTAGTTATAGCAATCAGCCCCAGCATTTT

V: TRBV10-3
J: TRBJ1-1
size: -
D: TRBD1
CDR3: CAISQQGGDTEAFF
DNA: TGTGCCATCAGTCAACAGGGGGGGGACACTGAAGCTTTCTTT

V: TRBV6-5
J: TRBJ1-2
size: -
D: -
CDR3: CASRPTGRELGGYTF
DNA: TGTGCCAGCAGGCCCACAGGGAGGGAGCTTGGTGGCTACACCTTC

V: TRBV2
J: TRBJ2-5
size: -
D: -
CDR3: CASMGVGETQYF
DNA: TGTGCCAGCATGGGAGTCGGAGAGACCCAGTACTTC

V: TRBV4-1
J: TRBJ1-1
size: -
D: -
CDR3: CASSQVGGSTEAFF
DNA: TGCGCCAGCAGCCAAGTGGGGGGTTCGACTGAAGCTTTCTTT

V: TRBV6-4
J: TRBJ2-3
size: -
D: TRBD2
CDR3: CASSEGLAGRSTDTQYF
DNA: TGTGCCAGCAGTGAGGGATTAGCGGGGAGGAGCACAGATACGCAGTATTTT

V: TRBV7-8
J: TRBJ2-5
size: -
D: TRBD2
CDR3: CASSSGAGVSQETQYF
DNA: TGTGCCAGCAGCTCCGGGGCGGGGGTCTCCCAAGAGACCCAGTACTTC

V: TRBV5-1
J: TRBJ1-4
size: -
D: -
CDR3: CASSLRPRGGTNEKLFF
DNA: TGCGCCAGCAGCTTGAGGCCAAGGGGTGGCACTAATGAAAAACTGTTTTTT

V: TRBV13
J: TRBJ2-3
size: -
D: -
CDR3: CASSLSADTQYF
DNA: TGTGCCAGCAGCTTAAGCGCGGATACGCAGTATTTT

V: TRBV27
J: TRBJ1-2
size: -
D: -
CDR3: CASSGVLSSVGRGLKGYTF
DNA: TGTGCCAGCAGTGGTGTCCTATCGTCGGTGGGGAGGGGCCTTAAGGGCTACACCTTC

V: TRBV3-1/TRBV3-2
J: TRBJ2-5
size: -
D: TRBD1
CDR3: CASSHTGTGPYF
DNA: TGTGCCAGCAGCCATACCGGGACAGGGCCTTACTTC

V: TRBV19
J: TRBJ1-1
size: -
D: TRBD1
CDR3: CASSGRRQGRFAEAFF
DNA: TGTGCCAGTAGTGGGAGACGACAGGGGAGGTTCGCTGAAGCTTTCTTT

V: TRBV7-2
J: TRBJ1-5
size: few
D: TRBD1
CDR3: CASSTGGPQHF
DNA: TGTGCCAGCAGTACAGGGGGGCCCCAGCATTTT

V: TRBV11-3
J: TRBJ1-1
size: -
D: -
CDR3: CASSLDHAGNTEAFF
DNA: TGTGCCAGCAGCTTAGATCATGCGGGGAACACTGAAGCTTTCTTT

V: TRBV29-1
J: TRBJ1-3
size: -
D: -
CDR3: CSVIGVGNTIYF
DNA: TGCAGCGTCATAGGGGTTGGAAACACCATATATTTT

V: TRBV7-6
J: TRBJ2-7
size: -
D: TRBD2
CDR3: CASSLGLAGGPYEQYF
DNA: TGTGCCAGCAGCCTGGGACTAGCGGGGGGGCCCTACGAGCAGTACTTC

V: TRBV6-5
J: TRBJ1-1
size: -
D: -
CDR3: CASSYSGRTEAFF
DNA: TGTGCCAGCAGTTACTCGGGGCGGACTGAAGCTTTCTTT

V: TRBV7-9
J: TRBJ1-1
size: -
D: TRBD1
CDR3: CASRILQGAGNTEAFF
DNA: TGTGCCAGCAGGATCTTACAGGGGGCGGGGAACACTGAAGCTTTCTTT

V: TRBV18
J: TRBJ2-1
size: -
D: -
CDR3: CASSPLGGPNEQFF
DNA: TGTGCCAGCTCACCGCTGGGGGGGCCCAATGAGCAGTTCTTC

V: TRBV2
J: TRBJ1-2
size: -
D: -
CDR3: CASNSFANYGYTF
DNA: TGTGCCAGCAATTCCTTTGCTAACTATGGCTACACCTTC

V: TRBV6-5
J: TRBJ2-7
size: -
D: TRBD1
CDR3: CAGRGSGEQYF
DNA: TGTGCGGGCAGGGGGTCTGGCGAGCAGTACTTC

V: TRBV28
J: TRBJ1-5
size: -
D: TRBD1
CDR3: CASTDNRGQSNQPQHF
DNA: TGTGCCAGCACCGATAACAGGGGCCAGAGCAATCAGCCCCAGCATTTT

V: TRBV19
J: TRBJ1-2
size: medium-sized
D: -
CDR3: CASSIEENYGYTF
DNA: TGTGCCAGTAGTATAGAGGAGAACTATGGCTACACCTTC

V: TRBV6-5
J: TRBJ2-1
size: -
D: -
CDR3: CASIKGGSSYNEQFF
DNA: TGTGCCAGCATTAAGGGGGGGAGCTCCTACAATGAGCAGTTCTTC

V: TRBV5-1
J: TRBJ1-5
size: -
D: -
CDR3: CASSPGGVDQPQHF
DNA: TGCGCCAGCTCCCCGGGGGGAGTAGATCAGCCCCAGCATTTT

V: TRBV18
J: TRBJ1-6
size: -
D: -
CDR3: CASSEQMNSPLHF
DNA: TGTGCCAGCTCGGAGCAAATGAATTCACCCCTCCACTTT

V: TRBV5-5
J: TRBJ1-2
size: -
D: -
CDR3: CASSFSGSNYGYTF
DNA: TGTGCCAGCAGCTTCTCAGGGTCTAACTATGGCTACACCTTC

V: TRBV7-3
J: TRBJ2-5
size: -
D: TRBD2
CDR3: CASSSFAGGETQYF
DNA: TGTGCCAGCAGCTCCTTTGCGGGGGGAGAGACCCAGTACTTC

V: TRBV18
J: TRBJ1-2
size: -
D: TRBD1
CDR3: CASSPPVSRTGLGGYTF
DNA: TGTGCCAGCTCACCACCGGTCTCTAGGACAGGGCTTGGTGGCTACACCTTC

V: TRBV3-1/TRBV3-2
J: TRBJ2-3
size: -
D: -
CDR3: CASSRQDTQYF
DNA: TGTGCCAGCAGCCGGCAGGATACGCAGTATTTT

V: TRBV3-1/TRBV3-2
J: TRBJ2-7
size: -
D: -
CDR3: CASSQVSGYEQYF
DNA: TGTGCCAGCAGCCAAGTTTCCGGGTACGAGCAGTACTTC